Listed below are T cell receptor beta chains from one sample, sequenced in a study of T cells after yellow fever vaccination. TCRdb recomputed calls from the 5' RACE reads with MiXCR, one row per CDR3 protein. Here the sample spans over 300,000 distinct CDR3 sequences, around 3.9% being singletons. The sample here was PBMCs, taken on the day of the yellow fever booster vaccination. All receptors come from a man younger than 30 who received the YFV17D yellow fever vaccine. CDR3s include the opening cysteine and the closing phenylalanine or tryptophan. A D gene is named only where the DNA matches it firmly. Where a row states a size, it is once, few, many or the class of an expanded clone; other rows omit it.

CDR3 length	D gene	V gene	J gene	clone size	CDR3 DNA	CDR3 protein
15	TRBD1	TRBV7-9	TRBJ2-3	many	TGTGCCAGCAGCTCGGACAGGGGGATGAGAGATACGCAGTATTTT	CASSSDRGMRDTQYF
12	.	TRBV7-2	TRBJ2-2	many	TGTGCCAGCAGCCGCTCCGTCGGGGAGCTGTTTTTT	CASSRSVGELFF
14	.	TRBV20-1	TRBJ2-6	.	TGCAGTGCTACGAGCGGGTCTGGGGCCAACGTCCTGACTTTC	CSATSGSGANVLTF
18	.	TRBV19	TRBJ2-4	few	TGTGCCAGTAGTTCCCTCGCCGACAGACACCTAGCCAAAAACATTCAGTACTTC	CASSSLADRHLAKNIQYF
11	.	TRBV12-3/TRBV12-4	TRBJ2-5	.	TGTGCCAGCAGTTTATGGGGGACCCAGTACTTC	CASSLWGTQYF
15	TRBD1	TRBV12-3/TRBV12-4	TRBJ2-3	many	TGTGCCAGCAGGTCGGACAGGCCAAGCACAGATACGCAGTATTTT	CASRSDRPSTDTQYF
15	TRBD2	TRBV7-6	TRBJ2-5	many	TGTGCCAGCTCGAGAGGTTCGGGGGAGGGAGAGACCCAGTACTTC	CASSRGSGEGETQYF
15	.	TRBV20-1	TRBJ1-4	many	TGCAGTGCTAGACCCCCCCGGGGGGTAGGGGAAAAACTGTTTTTT	CSARPPRGVGEKLFF
12	.	TRBV12-3/TRBV12-4	TRBJ2-1	many	TGTGCCACCGACAGCCCCTACAATGAGCAGTTCTTC	CATDSPYNEQFF
15	TRBD1	TRBV12-5	TRBJ2-5	many	TGTGCTAGTGGTTTGGGGGACAGTACCCAAGAGACCCAGTACTTC	CASGLGDSTQETQYF
15	.	TRBV27	TRBJ2-7	many	TGTGCCAGACCGGGGGGCGCCCAGGACTCCTACGAGCAGTACTTC	CARPGGAQDSYEQYF
12	.	TRBV7-2	TRBJ2-3	few	TGTGCCAGCAGCCAGAATCAAGATACGCAGTATTTT	CASSQNQDTQYF
15	.	TRBV4-3	TRBJ2-5	many	TGCGCCAGCAGCCAAGAAGGCCTTGGATGGGAGACCCAGTACTTC	CASSQEGLGWETQYF
15	TRBD1	TRBV4-1	TRBJ1-5	many	TGCGCCAGCACTCCCTCGGGACAGCCTAATCAGCCCCAGCATTTT	CASTPSGQPNQPQHF
14	.	TRBV15	TRBJ2-3	.	TGTGCCACCAGCAGAGGCTTGACGAGGGATACGCAGTATTTT	CATSRGLTRDTQYF
15	TRBD1	TRBV20-1	TRBJ1-5	few	TGCAGTGCTACCACAACAGGGGTGTGGAATCAGCCCCAGCATTTT	CSATTTGVWNQPQHF
15	.	TRBV6-2/TRBV6-3	TRBJ2-1	many	TGTGCCAGCAGCCAACAGGAACGACCAGCGGGTGAGCAGTTCTTC	CASSQQERPAGEQFF
14	.	TRBV6-2/TRBV6-3	TRBJ2-7	.	TGTGCCAGCAGTCGACAGGAGATCTCCTACGAGCAGTACTTC	CASSRQEISYEQYF
14	.	TRBV2	TRBJ2-7	many	TGTGCCAGCAGTGAACAGGGGGGGTCCTACGAGCAGTACTTC	CASSEQGGSYEQYF
12	TRBD1	TRBV20-1	TRBJ1-1	.	TGCAGTGCAAAGGACAGGGGGGCTGAAGCTTTCTTT	CSAKDRGAEAFF
15	.	TRBV5-5	TRBJ1-5	many	TGTGCCAGCAGCTTGGTGGGCACAGTGGATCAGCCCCAGCATTTT	CASSLVGTVDQPQHF
15	.	TRBV6-2/TRBV6-3	TRBJ2-3	many	TGTGCCAGCAGTTACTCCGAGACCGACACAGATACGCAGTATTTT	CASSYSETDTDTQYF
15	TRBD1	TRBV7-2	TRBJ1-2	.	TGTGCCAGCAGCTCCTACCTACAGGGGTCTGCCGGCTACACCTTC	CASSSYLQGSAGYTF
15	TRBD1	TRBV27	TRBJ1-1	few	TGTGCCAGCAGTTTTGCGGGACAGGGTTCCACTGAAGCTTTCTTT	CASSFAGQGSTEAFF
14	.	TRBV4-3	TRBJ1-1	.	TGCGCCAGCAGCCCATTCCAGGGGAACACTGAAGCTTTCTTT	CASSPFQGNTEAFF
18	.	TRBV7-6	TRBJ2-5	many	TGTGCCAGCAGCGGCCGAAGAAGGGACTTTATATTTCAAGAGACCCAGTACTTC	CASSGRRRDFIFQETQYF
20	TRBD2	TRBV7-6	TRBJ2-3	.	TGTGCCAGCAGCTTAGTTCCGGGGGGCCTGCTAGCGGGGGTCACAGATACGCAGTATTTT	CASSLVPGGLLAGVTDTQYF
14	.	TRBV7-2	TRBJ1-2	.	TGTGCCAGCAGCTTAGCACACGGGGACCATGGCTACACCTTC	CASSLAHGDHGYTF
14	.	TRBV3-1	TRBJ1-2	few	TGTGCCAGCAGCCAAGAGGGGGGCGACCATGGCTACACCTTC	CASSQEGGDHGYTF
15	.	TRBV7-2	TRBJ2-6	.	TGTGCCAGCAGCTCCTATAGCCTCGGGGCCAACGTCCTGACTTTC	CASSSYSLGANVLTF
13	.	TRBV5-6	TRBJ1-2	.	TGTGCCAGCAGCAGGAACAGGGCTGATGGCTACACCTTC	CASSRNRADGYTF
12	.	TRBV10-3	TRBJ2-5	many	TGTGCCATCAGTGAGTTGGCAGAGACCCAGTACTTC	CAISELAETQYF
15	.	TRBV27	TRBJ1-2	few	TGTGCCAGCAGTACCCGGGACAAAGCTAACTATGGCTACACCTTC	CASSTRDKANYGYTF
16	TRBD2	TRBV15	TRBJ2-1	many	TGTGCCACCAGCAGAACCGGGACTAGCGGATACAATGAGCAGTTCTTC	CATSRTGTSGYNEQFF
16	TRBD2	TRBV29-1	TRBJ2-1	few	TGCAGCGTTGAAGGACTAGCGGGGGTTTCCTACAATGAGCAGTTCTTC	CSVEGLAGVSYNEQFF
21	TRBD2	TRBV7-2	TRBJ2-1	many	TGTGCCAGCAGTCCACACCCGACTAGCGGGGGGACCAGTACCTCCTACAATGAGCAGTTCTTC	CASSPHPTSGGTSTSYNEQFF
16	TRBD2	TRBV4-2	TRBJ2-3	few	TGTGCCAGCAGCCCCTGGGGTAGCGGGGGCCCAGATACGCAGTATTTT	CASSPWGSGGPDTQYF
13	.	TRBV28	TRBJ1-5	many	TGTGCCAGCACTCCCGGACGAGGGCAGCCCCAGCATTTT	CASTPGRGQPQHF
14	.	TRBV27	TRBJ1-2	.	TGTGCCAGCAACCCGGTCCCGGTCGGAGATGGCTACACCTTC	CASNPVPVGDGYTF
13	.	TRBV5-1	TRBJ2-5	many	TGCGCCAGCAGCGATCAGAGGGGAGAGACCCAGTACTTC	CASSDQRGETQYF
15	.	TRBV12-3/TRBV12-4	TRBJ2-7	many	TGTGCCAGCAGTCTAAGGGGGACGGCGTCCTACGAGCAGTACTTC	CASSLRGTASYEQYF
13	TRBD1	TRBV29-1	TRBJ1-2	few	TGCAGCGTTTGGACAGGGGCGTGGCGGGGCTACACCTTC	CSVWTGAWRGYTF
14	TRBD1	TRBV5-1	TRBJ1-4	many	TGCGCCAGCAGCTTGACAGGGGCTAATGAAAAACTGTTTTTT	CASSLTGANEKLFF
13	.	TRBV7-9	TRBJ1-1	many	TGTGCCAGCAGTCCGGAGGGAAAAACTGAAGCTTTCTTT	CASSPEGKTEAFF
15	TRBD1	TRBV20-1	TRBJ1-2	few	TGCAGCTCGACGATGGGACAGTCTCTTAACTATGGCTACACCTTC	CSSTMGQSLNYGYTF
14	.	TRBV7-2	TRBJ1-2	many	TGTGCCAGCAGCCCCCGGACAGTGCGCTATGGCTACACCTTC	CASSPRTVRYGYTF
14	TRBD1	TRBV12-3/TRBV12-4	TRBJ1-6	few	TGTGCCAGCAGTTTAAGGGGGCAAGATTCACCCCTCCACTTT	CASSLRGQDSPLHF
14	.	TRBV6-4	TRBJ2-1	many	TGTGCCAGCAGCTCGGCGGGGGAGGGGGATGAGCAGTTCTTC	CASSSAGEGDEQFF
15	TRBD2	TRBV12-5	TRBJ2-3	many	TGTGCTAGTGGTCCTAGCGGGGGGGCGACAGATACGCAGTATTTT	CASGPSGGATDTQYF
15	TRBD2	TRBV11-2	TRBJ2-7	many	TGTGCCAGCAAGAAAATAGCGGGGGCGCGCTACGAGCAGTACTTC	CASKKIAGARYEQYF
15	TRBD1	TRBV28	TRBJ1-6	many	TGTGCCAGCAGTTTACCAGGACAGGGCCAGCTGGCCCTCCACTTT	CASSLPGQGQLALHF
14	TRBD1	TRBV7-6	TRBJ2-1	few	TGTGCCAGCAGCCTCGGGACAGGGGACCGTGAGCAGTTCTTC	CASSLGTGDREQFF
12	.	TRBV24-1	TRBJ2-3	many	TGTGCCACCAGTGTGGGTTCAGATACGCAGTATTTT	CATSVGSDTQYF
16	TRBD1	TRBV29-1	TRBJ2-2	.	TGCAGCGTTGATCAGCCGGGACAGGGGGCCACCGGGGAGCTGTTTTTT	CSVDQPGQGATGELFF
16	.	TRBV4-1	TRBJ2-3	.	TGCGCCAGCAGCCAAGTACAAGCGGGTGGCGACGATACGCAGTATTTT	CASSQVQAGGDDTQYF
14	.	TRBV7-3	TRBJ2-2	many	TGTGCCAGCAGCCCCGACGGGAACACCGGGGAGCTGTTTTTT	CASSPDGNTGELFF